These 26 T cell receptor beta chains were all obtained from the same sample, sequenced in a study of T cell clonotyping in hematopoietic cell transplantation. Clones were read by immunoSEQ multiplex PCR, and TCRdb kept only the in-frame ones, dropping some. The profile shows roughly 50,000 clones, over 75% of them singletons. Documented time point: recipient sample about 28 days before transplant, after cytoreduction. Specimen: peripheral blood mononuclear cells, collected before stem cell transplant. These receptors all stem from a man in his sixties with biphenotypic leukemia. Some clones in this sample may be carry-over from other donors' samples.

The chain combines TRBV6-4 with TRBJ2-7; perhaps TRBD1 as D (5 bases). The germline V gene encodes CDR1 MRHNA and CDR2 SNTAGT. V was cut by 0 bases and J by 1 base, with 13 bases left in between. CDR3 length equals 16 residues. CDR3 nucleotides: TGTGCCAGCAGTGACTCGACCAGGGCGGTGTCCTACGAGCAGTACTTC. This codes for CASSDSTRAVSYEQYF.

This chain connects TRBV30 to TRBJ1-1; D gene unclear. Germline CDR1 is GTSNPN and CDR2 is SVGIG (reference sequence). V lost 5 bases, J lost 5 bases, and 15 bases lay in between. This CDR3 comprises 13 residues. The CDR3 is CAWCRTQGTEAFF. The CDR3 nucleotides are TGTGCCTGGTGCCGAACCCAAGGGACTGAAGCTTTCTTT.

This clone was counted a single time. This chain uses TRBV7-9 with TRBJ2-7; TRBD2 matches at 8 bases. Germline V gene data show CDR1 as SEHNR and CDR2 as FQNEAQ (reference sequence). This CDR3 has 13 residues. Trimming took 6 bases from V and 2 from J; bases not matched to a gene: 3. Written as DNA, the CDR3 is TGTGCCAGCAGTAATAGCGGGACCTACGAGCAGTACTTC. Residues: CASSNSGTYEQYF. Looking up the rest from reference TRBV7-9 and TRBJ2-7 gives the full variable domain: DTGVSQNPRHKITKRGQNVTFRCDPISEHNRLYWYRQTLGQGPEFLTYFQNEAQLEKSRLLSDRFSAERPKGSFSTLEIQRTEQGDSAMYLCASSNSGTYEQYFGPGTRLTVT.

V and J are TRBV5-1 and TRBJ1-4; D uncertain. Germline values: CDR1 SGHRS, CDR2 YFSETQ. This CDR3 has 15 amino acids. V was trimmed by 2 bases and J by 2 bases, leaving 10 bases between them. The CDR3 nucleotides are TGCGCCAGCAGCTTAAAGACACCCACTAATGAAAAACTGTTTTTT. It codes for CASSLKTPTNEKLFF.

This sequence joins TRBV14 and TRBJ2-1; the D gene is possibly TRBD2 (5 bases). From germline, CDR1 is SGHDN and CDR2 FVKESK. Trimming left V 2 bases short and J 1 base short, with 15 bases between. The CDR3 is made up of 17 amino acids. The CDR3 is CASSQLRTAGSYNEQFF. DNA of the CDR3: TGTGCCAGCAGCCAACTTAGAACCGCGGGTTCCTACAATGAGCAGTTCTTC.

In this sample, this clone turned up once. The chain couples TRBV23-1 to TRBJ2-1, with D maybe TRBD1 (6 bases). TRBV23-1 carries the ORF label, with uncertain function. With 0 bases removed from V and 7 bases from J, the gap between germline ends came to 28 bases. This CDR3 has 20 residues. CDR3 residues: CASSQSGIPQGSILRNEQFF. CDR3 sequence (DNA): TGCGCCAGCAGTCAATCCGGAATTCCGCAGGGGTCCATACTACGGAATGAGCAGTTCTTC.

The J gene is TRBJ2-3, the V gene TRBV28; 10 nucleotides match TRBD1. V trimming: 6 bases; J trimming: 2 bases; junction bases outside the gene matches: 8. Germline V lookup: CDR1 MDHEN, CDR2 SYDVKM. CDR3 size: 16 residues. The CDR3 here is CASRTVGTGDTDTQYF. Written as DNA, the CDR3 is TGTGCCAGCAGGACGGTAGGGACAGGGGACACAGATACGCAGTATTTT.

This clone was counted only a few times. The V gene is TRBV27, the J gene TRBJ2-1, with D unclear. Trimming removed 4 bases at V and 10 bases at J, with 17 bases between. This CDR3 is built from 14 residues. Germline V gene lookup returns CDR1 MNHEY and CDR2 SMNVEV (reference sequence). The CDR3 sequence is CASSYSSEIGEQFF. The CDR3 nucleotides read TGTGCCAGCAGTTATAGCTCGGAAATAGGGGAGCAGTTCTTC.

The rearrangement joins TRBV11-2 to TRBJ2-3; either TRBD1 or TRBD2 may supply D (5 bases each). The CDR3 contains 11 residues. Between the trimmed V and J ends, which lost 8 bases and 5 bases, there was a span of 8 bases. In germline, CDR1 is SGHAT, CDR2 FQNNGV. CDR3 residues: CASGGIDTQYF. The CDR3 nucleotides are TGTGCCAGCGGGGGTATAGATACGCAGTATTTT.

J is TRBJ2-5 and V is TRBV5-6; D unclear. CDR3 length equals 12 residues. V was clipped by 0 bases and J by 5 bases, with 5 bases between them. From germline, CDR1 is SGHDT and CDR2 YYEEEE. CDR3 DNA sequence: TGTGCCAGCAGCTTGGTTGGGGAGACCCAGTACTTC. Its protein product is CASSLVGETQYF.

The CDR3: CASSRAQGFTEAFF. Here the CDR3 DNA reads TGTGCCAGCAGCCGCGCACAGGGTTTTACTGAAGCTTTCTTT. The V call is TRBV5-6, the J call TRBJ1-1, with a possible D match to TRBD1 (6 bases). The V end lost 4 bases, the J end lost 5 bases, and 15 bases lay between the germline ends. Germline CDR1 and CDR2: SGHDT and YYEEEE. The CDR3 consists of 14 residues.

The chain carries TRBV20-1 and TRBJ1-2; tentatively, D is TRBD1 (5 bases). The germline CDR1 and CDR2 sequences are DFQATT and SNEGSKA (reference sequence). The V and J ends lost 6 bases and 7 bases respectively, with 12 bases between them. CDR3 length: 11 residues. The CDR3 loop is CSAADRRGYTF. CDR3 nucleotides: TGCAGTGCGGCCGACAGACGTGGCTACACCTTC.

The V gene is TRBV6-5, the J gene TRBJ1-4; D might be TRBD1 (5 bases). There are 14 residues in the CDR3. The V and J ends lost 5 bases and 0 bases respectively, with 7 bases between them. From germline, CDR1 is MNHEY and CDR2 SVGAGI. CDR3: CASSKTATNEKLFF. As DNA, the CDR3 is TGTGCCAGCAGTAAGACAGCAACTAATGAAAAACTGTTTTTT.

The genes are TRBV7-2 and TRBJ2-7; 7 nucleotides match TRBD1. The CDR3 is made up of 13 amino acids. Germline assignment: CDR1 SGHTA and CDR2 FQGNSA. J was trimmed by 5 bases and V by 6 bases; bases with no gene match: 7. The CDR3 DNA reads TGTGCCAGCAGATCAGGGGGAAGGAACGAGCAGTACTTC. It translates to CASRSGGRNEQYF.

This clone has a handful of counts. The chain carries TRBV6-6 and TRBJ1-5; TRBD1 agrees at 12 bases. Germline trimming cut 4 bases from V and 3 bases from J; bases unmatched to any gene: 4. The CDR3 has 16 amino acids. The germline V gene has CDR1 MNHNY and CDR2 SVGAGI (reference sequence). The DNA of the CDR3 is TGTGCCAGCAGTTCCGGGACAGGGGGCTTCAATCAGCCCCAGCATTTT. Its protein is CASSSGTGGFNQPQHF.

The rearrangement uses TRBV2 and TRBJ1-1; possibly TRBD1 for D (5 bases). CDR1 is SNHLY and CDR2 is FYNNEI in the germline V gene. The V and J ends lost 2 bases and 2 bases respectively, with 9 bases between them. The CDR3 contains 14 residues. The CDR3 spells CASSELDRNTEAFF. CDR3 in DNA: TGTGCCAGCAGTGAACTCGACAGAAACACTGAAGCTTTCTTT.

This chain links TRBV4-1 with TRBJ1-2; tentatively, D is TRBD1 (6 bases). Germline CDR1 is MGHRA and CDR2 is YSYEKL. V lost 3 bases and J 7 bases, leaving 12 bases between the germline ends. This CDR3 is 13 amino acids long. Here the CDR3 DNA reads TGCGCCAGCAGCCATGTGTCAGGGGCTGGCTACACCTTC. It yields the protein CASSHVSGAGYTF.

The J gene is TRBJ2-2, the V gene TRBV19; possibly TRBD2 for D (5 bases). CDR1 and CDR2 (germline): LNHDA, SQIVND (reference sequence). CDR3 length equals 14 residues. Trimming stripped 3 bases from V and 5 bases from J, with 10 bases between. CDR3 sequence (DNA): TGTGCCAGTAGTATGGGAGAAGGAACCGGGGAGCTGTTTTTT. This encodes CASSMGEGTGELFF.

This sequence joins TRBV5-6 and TRBJ2-7; 7 bases agree with TRBD1. Trimming removed 4 bases from V and 6 bases from J; junction bases left unmatched: 7. CDR1 is SGHDT and CDR2 is YYEEEE in the germline V gene. CDR3 length: 13 amino acids. CDR3 region: CASSIGTVGEQYF. The CDR3 DNA reads TGTGCCAGCAGCATTGGGACAGTCGGCGAGCAGTACTTC.

This chain uses TRBV7-6 with TRBJ2-7, with D tentatively TRBD1 (5 bases). CDR1 SGHVS and CDR2 FNYEAQ come from the germline V gene. Trimming left V 2 bases short and J 0 bases short, with 11 bases between. The CDR3 has 15 residues. The CDR3 sequence: CASSLYPQGSYEQYF. CDR3 DNA: TGTGCCAGCAGCTTATATCCCCAGGGCTCCTACGAGCAGTACTTC.

CDR3 nucleotide sequence: TGTGCCAGCAGCGCCAGAGGGTCGGAGGGAAAGCAGTACTTC. Amino acid sequence: CASSARGSEGKQYF. The gene calls are TRBV5-6 and TRBJ2-7, with D possibly matching TRBD2 (6 bases). V lost 4 bases and J 8 bases, leaving 19 bases between the germline ends. The CDR3 has 14 amino acids. The V gene's germline CDR1 is SGHDT and CDR2 YYEEEE.

In its sample, this clone was seen a few times. The chain recombines TRBV10-3 with TRBJ1-2, with D tentatively TRBD1 (5 bases). The CDR3 has 15 residues. Germline lookup yields CDR1 ENHRY and CDR2 SYGVKD. Trimming cost V 2 bases and J 3 bases, with 13 bases left between them. This CDR3 is CAISERPGTDYGYTF. Written as DNA, the CDR3 is TGTGCCATCAGTGAGAGACCCGGGACGGACTATGGCTACACCTTC.

The chain recombines TRBV6-5 with TRBJ2-7; TRBD2 agrees at 7 bases. With V trimmed by 2 bases and J by 4 bases, 11 bases remained unmatched. Per germline, CDR1 MNHEY and CDR2 SVGAGI. The CDR3 is 16 residues long. CDR3 DNA: TGTGCCAGCAGTTACACGACTCTAGCGGACATTTACGAGCAGTACTTC. The encoded protein is CASSYTTLADIYEQYF.

This clone was found a few times. The genes are TRBV6-1 and TRBJ2-1; 10 nucleotides agree with TRBD1. V trimming: 2 bases; J trimming: 4 bases; junction bases outside the gene matches: 5. This CDR3 comprises 16 residues. From germline, CDR1 is MNHNS and CDR2 SASEGT. The CDR3 DNA follows: TGTGCCAGCAGTGAATATGGGACAGGGGATTACAATGAGCAGTTCTTC. This codes for CASSEYGTGDYNEQFF.

This rearrangement joins TRBV18 to TRBJ2-2; D possibly corresponds to TRBD2 (6 bases). Germline V gives CDR1 KGHSH, CDR2 LQKENI. Trimming cost V 3 bases and J 7 bases, with 15 bases left between them. The CDR3 contains 15 residues. CDR3 nucleotides: TGTGCCAGCTCACCGGCCAGGGACTTCTACGGGGAGCTGTTTTTT. Translating it yields CASSPARDFYGELFF.

This clone was picked up a small number of times. The rearrangement links TRBV5-1 to TRBJ2-5; D not certain. V lost 6 bases and J lost 2, with 11 bases in between. Germline CDR1 and CDR2: SGHRS and YFSETQ. This CDR3 spans 13 amino acids. The CDR3 spells CASTAELQETQYF. In DNA form, the CDR3 reads TGCGCCAGCACGGCGGAGCTTCAAGAGACCCAGTACTTC. The complete variable domain, with remaining parts taken from reference TRBV5-1 and TRBJ2-5, reads KAGVTQTPRYLIKTRGQQVTLSCSPISGHRSVSWYQQTPGQGLQFLFEYFSETQRNKGNFPGRFSGRQFSNSRSEMNVSTLELGDSALYLCASTAELQETQYFGPGTRLLVL.